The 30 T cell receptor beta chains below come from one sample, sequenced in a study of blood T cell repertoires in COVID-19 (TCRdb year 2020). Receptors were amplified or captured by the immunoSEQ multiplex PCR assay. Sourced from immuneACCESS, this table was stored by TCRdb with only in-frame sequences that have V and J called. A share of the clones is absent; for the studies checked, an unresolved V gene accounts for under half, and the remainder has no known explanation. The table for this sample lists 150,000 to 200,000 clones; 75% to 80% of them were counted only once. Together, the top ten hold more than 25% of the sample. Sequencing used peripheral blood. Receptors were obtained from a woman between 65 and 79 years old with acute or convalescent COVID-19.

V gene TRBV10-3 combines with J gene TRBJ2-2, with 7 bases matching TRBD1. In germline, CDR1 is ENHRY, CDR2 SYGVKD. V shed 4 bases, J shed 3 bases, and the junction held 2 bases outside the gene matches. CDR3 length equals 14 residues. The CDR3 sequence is CAISAGTDTGELFF. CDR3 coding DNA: TGTGCCATCAGTGCAGGGACAGACACCGGGGAGCTGTTTTTT.

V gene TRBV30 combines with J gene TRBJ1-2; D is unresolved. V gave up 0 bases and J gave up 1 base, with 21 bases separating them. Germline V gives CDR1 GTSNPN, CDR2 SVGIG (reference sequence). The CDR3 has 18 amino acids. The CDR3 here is CAWSVRDAVGSSNYGYTF. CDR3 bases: TGTGCCTGGAGTGTACGAGATGCGGTAGGGAGTAGTAACTATGGCTACACCTTC.

The CDR3 here is CASSLLRIGQGNEQFF. The CDR3 DNA follows: TGTGCCAGCAGCTTATTACGAATCGGACAGGGCAATGAGCAGTTCTTC. The rearrangement uses TRBV7-6 and TRBJ2-1; 8 bases match TRBD1. CDR1 SGHVS and CDR2 FNYEAQ come from the germline V gene. There are 16 residues in the CDR3. J was trimmed by 6 bases and V by 2 bases; bases with no gene match: 9.

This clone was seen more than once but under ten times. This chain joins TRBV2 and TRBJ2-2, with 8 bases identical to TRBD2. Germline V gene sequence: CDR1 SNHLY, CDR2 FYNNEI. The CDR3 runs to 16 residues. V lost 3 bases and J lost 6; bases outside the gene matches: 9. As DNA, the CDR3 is TGTGCCAGCAGTGAGGGCGGCGGGAGGCGTGCCGGGGAGCTGTTTTTT. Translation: CASSEGGGRRAGELFF.

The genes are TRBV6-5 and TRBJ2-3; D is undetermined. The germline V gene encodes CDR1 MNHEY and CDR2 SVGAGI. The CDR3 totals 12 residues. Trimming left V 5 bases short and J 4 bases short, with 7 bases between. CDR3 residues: CASSRLADTQYF. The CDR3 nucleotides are TGTGCCAGCAGTCGGTTGGCAGATACGCAGTATTTT.

In DNA, the CDR3 is TGTGCCAGCGTGTTCTCAGCGGGAGTCCGAGAGACCCAGTACTTC. As protein: CASVFSAGVRETQYF. The chain recombines TRBV6-5 with TRBJ2-5; 8 nucleotides align to TRBD2. This CDR3 comprises 15 residues. Per the germline V gene, CDR1 is MNHEY and CDR2 is SVGAGI. J was trimmed by 4 bases and V by 8 bases; bases with no gene match: 12.

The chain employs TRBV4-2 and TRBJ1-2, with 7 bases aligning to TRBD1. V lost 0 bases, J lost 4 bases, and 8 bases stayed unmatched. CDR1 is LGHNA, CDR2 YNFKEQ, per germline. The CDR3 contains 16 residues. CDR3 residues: CASSQDLRDRVYGYTF. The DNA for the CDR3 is TGTGCCAGCAGCCAAGATCTAAGGGACAGAGTCTATGGCTACACCTTC.

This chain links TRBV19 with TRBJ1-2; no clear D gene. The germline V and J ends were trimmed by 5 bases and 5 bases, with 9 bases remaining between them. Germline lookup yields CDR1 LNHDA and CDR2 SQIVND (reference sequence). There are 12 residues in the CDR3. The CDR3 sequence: CASSPREYGYTF. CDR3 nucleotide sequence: TGTGCCAGTAGTCCCCGCGAGTATGGCTACACCTTC.

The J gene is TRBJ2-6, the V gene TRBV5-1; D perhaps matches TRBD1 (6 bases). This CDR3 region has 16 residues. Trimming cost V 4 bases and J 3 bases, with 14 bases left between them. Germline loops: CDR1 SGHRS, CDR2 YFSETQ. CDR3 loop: CASSPQQGDGANVLTF. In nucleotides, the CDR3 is TGCGCCAGCAGCCCACAACAGGGAGATGGGGCCAACGTCCTGACTTTC.

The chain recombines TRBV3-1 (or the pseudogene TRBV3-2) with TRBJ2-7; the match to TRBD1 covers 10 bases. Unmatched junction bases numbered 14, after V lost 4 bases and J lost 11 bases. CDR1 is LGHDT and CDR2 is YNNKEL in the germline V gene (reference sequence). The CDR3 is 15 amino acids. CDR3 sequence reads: CASSRPGQGIGGEYF. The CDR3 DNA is TGTGCCAGCAGCCGACCGGGACAGGGGATCGGAGGGGAGTACTTC.

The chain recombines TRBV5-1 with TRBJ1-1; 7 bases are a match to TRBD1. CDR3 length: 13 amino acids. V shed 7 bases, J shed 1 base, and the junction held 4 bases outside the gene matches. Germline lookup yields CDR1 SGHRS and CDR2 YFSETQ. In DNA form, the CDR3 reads TGCGCCAGCTCCGGGACAGCGAACACTGAAGCTTTCTTT. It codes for CASSGTANTEAFF. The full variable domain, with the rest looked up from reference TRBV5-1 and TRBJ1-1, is KAGVTQTPRYLIKTRGQQVTLSCSPISGHRSVSWYQQTPGQGLQFLFEYFSETQRNKGNFPGRFSGRQFSNSRSEMNVSTLELGDSALYLCASSGTANTEAFFGQGTRLTVV.

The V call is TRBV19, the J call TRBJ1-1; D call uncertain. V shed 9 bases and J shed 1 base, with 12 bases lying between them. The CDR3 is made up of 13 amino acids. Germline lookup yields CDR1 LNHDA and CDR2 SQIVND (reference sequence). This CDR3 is CASNFLWNTEAFF. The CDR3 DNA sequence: TGTGCCAGCAATTTTTTGTGGAACACTGAAGCTTTCTTT.

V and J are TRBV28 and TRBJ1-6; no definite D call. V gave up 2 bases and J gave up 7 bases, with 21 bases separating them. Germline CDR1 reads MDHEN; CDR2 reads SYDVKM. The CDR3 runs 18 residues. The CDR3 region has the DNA TGTGCCAGCAGTTTACGCCCGTGGTATGGAGATAAGAATTCACCCCTCCACTTT. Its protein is CASSLRPWYGDKNSPLHF.

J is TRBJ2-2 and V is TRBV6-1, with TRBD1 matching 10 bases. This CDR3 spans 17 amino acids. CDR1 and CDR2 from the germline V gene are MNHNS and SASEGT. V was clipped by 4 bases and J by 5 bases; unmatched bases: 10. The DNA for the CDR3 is TGTGCCAGCAGTGGGCCGGGACAGGGGTGGAGGACCGGGGAGCTGTTTTTT. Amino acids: CASSGPGQGWRTGELFF.

This CDR3 reads CASSLTSSGGSGGYTF. In DNA form, the CDR3 reads TGCGCCAGCAGCTTGACTAGTTCGGGGGGATCGGGTGGCTACACCTTC. This chain links TRBV5-1 with TRBJ1-2; possibly TRBD1 for D (5 bases). Germline V lookup: CDR1 SGHRS, CDR2 YFSETQ. The CDR3 length is 16 residues. Trimming left V 1 base short and J 7 bases short, with 20 bases between. Together with reference TRBV5-1 and TRBJ1-2, the CDR3 gives the full variable domain: KAGVTQTPRYLIKTRGQQVTLSCSPISGHRSVSWYQQTPGQGLQFLFEYFSETQRNKGNFPGRFSGRQFSNSRSEMNVSTLELGDSALYLCASSLTSSGGSGGYTFGSGTRLTVV.

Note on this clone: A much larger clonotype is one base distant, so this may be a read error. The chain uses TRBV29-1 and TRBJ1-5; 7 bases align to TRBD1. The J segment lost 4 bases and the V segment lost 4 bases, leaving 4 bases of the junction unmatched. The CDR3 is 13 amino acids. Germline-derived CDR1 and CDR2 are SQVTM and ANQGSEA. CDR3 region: CSVAGQLNQPQHF. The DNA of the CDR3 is TGCAGCGTTGCGGGACAGCTTAATCAGCCCCAGCATTTT.

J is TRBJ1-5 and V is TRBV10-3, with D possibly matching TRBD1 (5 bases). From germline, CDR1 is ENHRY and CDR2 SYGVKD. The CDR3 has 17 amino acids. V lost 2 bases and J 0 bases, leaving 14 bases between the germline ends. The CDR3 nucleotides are TGTGCCATCAGTGAGGAGTGGGTGACAGCTAGCAATCAGCCCCAGCATTTT. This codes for CAISEEWVTASNQPQHF.

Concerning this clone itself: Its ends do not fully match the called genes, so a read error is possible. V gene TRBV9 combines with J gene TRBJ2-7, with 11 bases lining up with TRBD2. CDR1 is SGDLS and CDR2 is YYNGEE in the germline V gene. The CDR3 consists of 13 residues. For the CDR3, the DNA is TGTGCCAGCAGCGAAAACCATAGCGGGAGGGAAACCTTC. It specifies CASSENHSGRETF.

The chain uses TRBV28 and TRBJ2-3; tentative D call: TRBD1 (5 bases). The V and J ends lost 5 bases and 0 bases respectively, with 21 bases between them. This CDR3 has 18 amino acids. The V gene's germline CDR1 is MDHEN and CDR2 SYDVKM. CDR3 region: CASSTKTRNRFSTDTQYF. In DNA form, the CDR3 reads TGTGCCAGCAGTACTAAAACCCGAAACAGGTTTAGCACAGATACGCAGTATTTT.

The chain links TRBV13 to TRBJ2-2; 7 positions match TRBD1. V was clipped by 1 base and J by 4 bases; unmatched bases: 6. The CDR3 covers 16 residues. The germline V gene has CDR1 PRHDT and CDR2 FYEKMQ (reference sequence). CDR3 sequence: CASSLEGQVTTGELFF. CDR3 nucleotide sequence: TGTGCCAGCAGCTTAGAAGGACAGGTTACCACCGGGGAGCTGTTTTTT.

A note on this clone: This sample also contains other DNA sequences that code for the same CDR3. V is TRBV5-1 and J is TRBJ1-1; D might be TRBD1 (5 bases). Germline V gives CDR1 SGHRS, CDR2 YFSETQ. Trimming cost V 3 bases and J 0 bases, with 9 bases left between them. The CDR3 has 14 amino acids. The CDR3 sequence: CASSSDTLNTEAFF. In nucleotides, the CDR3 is TGCGCCAGCAGCTCGGACACTCTGAACACTGAAGCTTTCTTT. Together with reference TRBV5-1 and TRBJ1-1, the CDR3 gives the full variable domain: KAGVTQTPRYLIKTRGQQVTLSCSPISGHRSVSWYQQTPGQGLQFLFEYFSETQRNKGNFPGRFSGRQFSNSRSEMNVSTLELGDSALYLCASSSDTLNTEAFFGQGTRLTVV.

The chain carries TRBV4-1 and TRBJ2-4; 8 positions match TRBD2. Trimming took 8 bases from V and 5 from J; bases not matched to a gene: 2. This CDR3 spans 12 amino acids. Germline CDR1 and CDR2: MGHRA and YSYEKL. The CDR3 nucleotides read TGCGCCAGCCTCGGGGGGGAAAACATTCAGTACTTC. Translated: CASLGGENIQYF.

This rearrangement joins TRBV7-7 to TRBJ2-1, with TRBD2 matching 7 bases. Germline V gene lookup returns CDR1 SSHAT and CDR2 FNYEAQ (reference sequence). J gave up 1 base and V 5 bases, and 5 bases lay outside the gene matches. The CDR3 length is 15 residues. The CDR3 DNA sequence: TGTGCCAGCAGCCCCCTAGCGGCATCCTACAATGAGCAGTTCTTC. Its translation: CASSPLAASYNEQFF. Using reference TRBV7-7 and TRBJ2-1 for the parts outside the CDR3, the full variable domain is GAGVSQSPRYKVTKRGQDVTLRCDPISSHATLYWYQQALGQGPEFLTYFNYEAQPDKSGLPSDRFSAERPEGSISTLTIQRTEQRDSAMYRCASSPLAASYNEQFFGPGTRLTVL.

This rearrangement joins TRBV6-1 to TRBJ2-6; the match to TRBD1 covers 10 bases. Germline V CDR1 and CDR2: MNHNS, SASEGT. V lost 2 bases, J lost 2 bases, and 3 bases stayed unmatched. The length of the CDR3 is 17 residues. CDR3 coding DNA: TGTGCCAGCAGTGAAAGAGGACAGGGGGCTGGGGCCAACGTCCTGACTTTC. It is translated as CASSERGQGAGANVLTF.

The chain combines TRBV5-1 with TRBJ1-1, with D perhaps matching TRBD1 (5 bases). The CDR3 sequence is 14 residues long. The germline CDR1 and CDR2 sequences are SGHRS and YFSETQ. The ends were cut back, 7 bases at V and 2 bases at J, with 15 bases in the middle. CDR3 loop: CASSDPTDNTEAFF. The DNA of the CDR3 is TGCGCCAGCTCCGACCCGACAGACAACACTGAAGCTTTCTTT. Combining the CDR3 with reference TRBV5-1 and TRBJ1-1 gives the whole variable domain KAGVTQTPRYLIKTRGQQVTLSCSPISGHRSVSWYQQTPGQGLQFLFEYFSETQRNKGNFPGRFSGRQFSNSRSEMNVSTLELGDSALYLCASSDPTDNTEAFFGQGTRLTVV.

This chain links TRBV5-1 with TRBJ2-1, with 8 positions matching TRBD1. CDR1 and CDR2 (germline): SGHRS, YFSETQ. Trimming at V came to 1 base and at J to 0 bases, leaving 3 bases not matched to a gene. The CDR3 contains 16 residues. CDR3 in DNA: TGCGCCAGCAGCTTGCAGGGGGCAAACTCCTACAATGAGCAGTTCTTC. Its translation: CASSLQGANSYNEQFF.

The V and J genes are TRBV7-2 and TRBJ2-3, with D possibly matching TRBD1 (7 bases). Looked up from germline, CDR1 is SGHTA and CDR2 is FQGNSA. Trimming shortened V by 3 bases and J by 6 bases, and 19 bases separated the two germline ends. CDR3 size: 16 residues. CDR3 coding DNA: TGTGCCAGCAGCTTCCCGACAGGGTTTGCGGGGGATACGCAGTATTTT. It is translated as CASSFPTGFAGDTQYF.

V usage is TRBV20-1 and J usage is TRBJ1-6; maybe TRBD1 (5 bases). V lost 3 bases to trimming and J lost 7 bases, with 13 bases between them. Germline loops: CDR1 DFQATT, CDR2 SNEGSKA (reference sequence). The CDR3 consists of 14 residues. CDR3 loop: CSASQGGDNSPLHF. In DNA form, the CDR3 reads TGCAGTGCTAGTCAGGGCGGGGACAATTCACCCCTCCACTTT.

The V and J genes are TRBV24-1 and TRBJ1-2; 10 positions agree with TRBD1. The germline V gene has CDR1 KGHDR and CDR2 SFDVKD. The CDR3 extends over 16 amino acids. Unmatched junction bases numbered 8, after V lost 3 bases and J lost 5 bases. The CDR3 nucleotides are TGTGCCACCAGTGATCTCGGGGGACAGGGGCTTTATGGCTACACCTTC. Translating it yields CATSDLGGQGLYGYTF.

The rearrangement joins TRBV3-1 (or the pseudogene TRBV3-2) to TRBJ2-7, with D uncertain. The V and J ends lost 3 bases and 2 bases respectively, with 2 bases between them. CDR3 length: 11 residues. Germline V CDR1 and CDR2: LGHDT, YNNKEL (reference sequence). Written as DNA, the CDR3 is TGTGCCAGCAGCCACACCTACGAGCAGTACTTC. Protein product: CASSHTYEQYF.